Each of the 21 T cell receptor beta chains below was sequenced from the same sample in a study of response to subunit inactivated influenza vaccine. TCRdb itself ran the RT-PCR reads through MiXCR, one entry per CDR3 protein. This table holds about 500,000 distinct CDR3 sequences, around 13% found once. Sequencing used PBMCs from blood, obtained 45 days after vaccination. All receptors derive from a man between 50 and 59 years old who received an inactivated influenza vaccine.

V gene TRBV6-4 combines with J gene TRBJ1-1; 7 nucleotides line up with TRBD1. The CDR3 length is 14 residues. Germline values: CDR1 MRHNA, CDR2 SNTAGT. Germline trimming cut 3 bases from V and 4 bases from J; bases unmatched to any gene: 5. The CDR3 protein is CASSEKSGGTEAFF. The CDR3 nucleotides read TGTGCCAGCAGTGAGAAGTCAGGGGGCACTGAAGCTTTCTTT.

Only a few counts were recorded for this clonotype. CDR3 sequence reads: CASSYLDGRAKDTQYF. The CDR3 DNA follows: TGTGCCAGCAGTTACCTGGACGGGAGGGCCAAAGATACGCAGTATTTT. The gene calls are TRBV6-5 and TRBJ2-3; 8 bases are shared with TRBD2. CDR3 length equals 16 residues. V lost 2 bases, J lost 5 bases, and 9 bases stayed unmatched. CDR1 is MNHEY and CDR2 is SVGAGI in the germline V gene.

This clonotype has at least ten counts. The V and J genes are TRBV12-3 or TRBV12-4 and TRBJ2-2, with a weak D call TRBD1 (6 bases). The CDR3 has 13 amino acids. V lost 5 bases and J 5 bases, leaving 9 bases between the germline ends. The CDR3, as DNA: TGTGCCAGCAGTCCGAGGGGGACCGGGGAGCTGTTTTTT. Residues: CASSPRGTGELFF.

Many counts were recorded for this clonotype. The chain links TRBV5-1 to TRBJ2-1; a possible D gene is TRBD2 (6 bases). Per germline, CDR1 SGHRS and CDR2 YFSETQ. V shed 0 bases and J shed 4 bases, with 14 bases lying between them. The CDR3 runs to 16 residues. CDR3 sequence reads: CASSLASGVGYNEQFF. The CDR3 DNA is TGCGCCAGCAGCTTGGCCTCGGGAGTAGGGTACAATGAGCAGTTCTTC.

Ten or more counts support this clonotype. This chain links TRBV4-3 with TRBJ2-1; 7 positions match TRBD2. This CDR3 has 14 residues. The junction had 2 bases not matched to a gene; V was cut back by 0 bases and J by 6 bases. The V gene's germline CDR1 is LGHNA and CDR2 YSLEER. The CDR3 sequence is CASSQDPSGNEQFF. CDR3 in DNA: TGCGCCAGCAGCCAAGATCCTAGCGGCAATGAGCAGTTCTTC.

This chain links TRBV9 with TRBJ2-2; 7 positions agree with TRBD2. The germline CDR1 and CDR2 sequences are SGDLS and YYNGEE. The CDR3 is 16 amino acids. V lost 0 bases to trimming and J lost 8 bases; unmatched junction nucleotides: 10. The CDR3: CASSVAGGGSAGELFF. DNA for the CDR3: TGTGCCAGCAGCGTAGCTGGCGGCGGGAGTGCTGGGGAGCTGTTTTTT. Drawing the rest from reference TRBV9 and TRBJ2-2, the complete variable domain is DSGVTQTPKHLITATGQRVTLRCSPRSGDLSVYWYQQSLDQGLQFLIQYYNGEERAKGNILERFSAQQFPDLHSELNLSSLELGDSALYFCASSVAGGGSAGELFFGEGSRLTVL.

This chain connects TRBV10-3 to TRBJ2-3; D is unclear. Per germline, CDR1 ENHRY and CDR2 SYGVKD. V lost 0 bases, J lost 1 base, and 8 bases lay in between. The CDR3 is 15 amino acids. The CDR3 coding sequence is TGTGCCATCAGTGAGTCGAACAGTGGCACAGATACGCAGTATTTT. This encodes CAISESNSGTDTQYF.

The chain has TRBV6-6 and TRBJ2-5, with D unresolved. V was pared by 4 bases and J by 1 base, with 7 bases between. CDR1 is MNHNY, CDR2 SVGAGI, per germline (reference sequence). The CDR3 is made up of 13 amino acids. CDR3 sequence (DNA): TGTGCCAGCAGTTCCCCGTCCCAAGAGACCCAGTACTTC. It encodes CASSSPSQETQYF.

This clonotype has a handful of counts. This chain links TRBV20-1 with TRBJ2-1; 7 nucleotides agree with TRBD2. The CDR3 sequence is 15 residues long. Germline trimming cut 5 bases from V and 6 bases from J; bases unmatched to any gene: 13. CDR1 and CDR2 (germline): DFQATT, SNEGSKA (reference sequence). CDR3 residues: CSAAGIRGGPNEQFF. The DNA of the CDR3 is TGCAGTGCTGCAGGCATTAGGGGAGGGCCCAATGAGCAGTTCTTC.

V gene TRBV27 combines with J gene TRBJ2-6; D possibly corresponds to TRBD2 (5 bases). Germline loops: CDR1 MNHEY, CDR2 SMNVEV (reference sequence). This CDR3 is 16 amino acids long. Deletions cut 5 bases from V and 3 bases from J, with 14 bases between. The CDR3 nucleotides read TGTGCCAGCAGTCGGACTCCGTCGGGTGGGGCCAACGTCCTGACTTTC. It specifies CASSRTPSGGANVLTF.

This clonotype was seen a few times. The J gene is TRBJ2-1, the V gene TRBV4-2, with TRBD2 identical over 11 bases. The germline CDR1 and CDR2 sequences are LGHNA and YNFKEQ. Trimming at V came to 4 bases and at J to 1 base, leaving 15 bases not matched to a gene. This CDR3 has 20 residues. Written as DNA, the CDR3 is TGTGCCAGCAGCCGAAAAATGACTAGCGGGGTGCAGGTATCCTACAATGAGCAGTTCTTC. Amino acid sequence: CASSRKMTSGVQVSYNEQFF.

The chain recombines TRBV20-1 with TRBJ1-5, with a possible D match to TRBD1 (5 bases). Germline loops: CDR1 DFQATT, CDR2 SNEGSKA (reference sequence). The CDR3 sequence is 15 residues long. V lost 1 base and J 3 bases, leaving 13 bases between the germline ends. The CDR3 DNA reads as TGCAGTGCTAGAGTATCACAGGTTGACAATCAGCCCCAGCATTTT. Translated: CSARVSQVDNQPQHF.

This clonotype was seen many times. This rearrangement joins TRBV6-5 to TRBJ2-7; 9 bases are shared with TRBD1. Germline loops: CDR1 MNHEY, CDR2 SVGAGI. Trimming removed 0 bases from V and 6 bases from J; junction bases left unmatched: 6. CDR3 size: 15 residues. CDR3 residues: CASSYSGQGSGEQYF. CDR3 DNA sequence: TGTGCCAGCAGTTACTCGGGACAGGGATCTGGCGAGCAGTACTTC.

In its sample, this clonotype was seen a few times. The CDR3 here is CASSALGQGEDTQYF. CDR3 sequence (DNA): TGTGCCAGCAGCGCACTAGGACAGGGGGAAGATACGCAGTATTTT. The chain couples TRBV5-8 to TRBJ2-3; TRBD1 agrees at 10 bases. Germline V gene data show CDR1 as SGHTS and CDR2 as YDEGEE. Trimming removed 4 bases from V and 5 bases from J; junction bases left unmatched: 7. The CDR3 consists of 15 residues. Combining the CDR3 with reference TRBV5-8 and TRBJ2-3 gives the whole variable domain EAGVTQSPTHLIKTRGQQATLRCSPISGHTSVYWYQQALGLGLQFLLWYDEGEERNRGNFPPRFSGRQFPNYSSELNVNALELEDSALYLCASSALGQGEDTQYFGPGTRLTVL.

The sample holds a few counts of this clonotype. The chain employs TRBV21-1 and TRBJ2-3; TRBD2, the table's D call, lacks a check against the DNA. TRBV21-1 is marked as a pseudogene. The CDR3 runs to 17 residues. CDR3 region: CASSKHQAGGLSDTQYF. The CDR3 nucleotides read TGTGCCAGCAGCAAACATCAAGCGGGAGGTCTCTCAGATACGCAGTATTTT.

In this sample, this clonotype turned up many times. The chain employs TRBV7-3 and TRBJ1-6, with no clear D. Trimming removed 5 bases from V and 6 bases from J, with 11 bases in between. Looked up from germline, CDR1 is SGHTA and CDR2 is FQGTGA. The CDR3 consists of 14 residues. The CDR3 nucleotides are TGTGCCAGCAGCCGAGGACTGGTTAATTCACCCCTCCACTTT. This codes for CASSRGLVNSPLHF.

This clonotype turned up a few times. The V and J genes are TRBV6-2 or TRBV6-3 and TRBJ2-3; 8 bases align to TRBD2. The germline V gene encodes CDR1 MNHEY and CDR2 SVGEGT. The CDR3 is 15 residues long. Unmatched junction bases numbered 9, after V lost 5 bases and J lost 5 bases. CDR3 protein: CASSPRTSRGDTQYF. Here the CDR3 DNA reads TGTGCCAGCAGTCCGCGGACTAGCAGAGGAGATACGCAGTATTTT.

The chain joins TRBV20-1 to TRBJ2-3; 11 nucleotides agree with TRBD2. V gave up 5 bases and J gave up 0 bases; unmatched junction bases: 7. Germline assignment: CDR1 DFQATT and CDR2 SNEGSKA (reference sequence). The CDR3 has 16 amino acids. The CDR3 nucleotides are TGCAGTGCTCCAAGCCTAGCGGGAGGAAGCACAGATACGCAGTATTTT. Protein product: CSAPSLAGGSTDTQYF.

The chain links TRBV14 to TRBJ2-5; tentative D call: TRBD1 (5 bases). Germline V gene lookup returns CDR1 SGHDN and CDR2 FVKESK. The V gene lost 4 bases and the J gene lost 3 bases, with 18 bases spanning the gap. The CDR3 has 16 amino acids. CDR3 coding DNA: TGTGCCAGCAGCCCCTCGATCCAGGGAAGGGAAGAGACCCAGTACTTC. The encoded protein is CASSPSIQGREETQYF.

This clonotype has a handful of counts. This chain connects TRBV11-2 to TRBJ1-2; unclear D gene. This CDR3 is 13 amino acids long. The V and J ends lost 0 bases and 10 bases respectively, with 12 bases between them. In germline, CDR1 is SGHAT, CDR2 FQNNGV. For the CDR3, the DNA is TGTGCCAGCAGCTTAGAGATTCTAGGCGTCTACACCTTC. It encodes CASSLEILGVYTF.

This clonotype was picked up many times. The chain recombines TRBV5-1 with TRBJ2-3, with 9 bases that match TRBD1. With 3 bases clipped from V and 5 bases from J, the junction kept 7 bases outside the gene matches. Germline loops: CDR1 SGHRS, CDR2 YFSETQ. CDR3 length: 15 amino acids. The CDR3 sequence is CASSYRTGEVDTQYF. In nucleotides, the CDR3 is TGCGCCAGCAGCTATCGGACAGGGGAGGTAGATACGCAGTATTTT.